The 31 T cell receptor beta chains reported below all come from one sample, sequenced in a study of vaccination and CD4 T cells after COVID-19. Sample treatment: roughly nine-day PBMC culture with coronavirus spike peptide pools or control peptides (ViraFEST assay). With the Oncomine TCR Beta short-read assay, DNA from cultured CD4+ T cells was sequenced. TCRdb reprocessed the PCR reads with MiXCR, giving one entry per CDR3 protein. The sample contains thousands of distinct CDR3 sequences, 58% of which appear only once. No cognate antigen is known for these TCRs. The sequencing sample was made of CD4+ T cells from blood, cultured in vitro. All receptors derive from a human donor who had recovered from COVID-19.

This clonotype was seen a few times. The CDR3 loop reads CASKWQATSYGYTF. The CDR3 coding sequence is TGTGCCAGCAAGTGGCAGGCAACGTCCTATGGCTACACCTTC. The rearrangement uses TRBV2 and TRBJ1-2; no definite D call. Germline V gives CDR1 SNHLY, CDR2 FYNNEI. The CDR3 sequence is 14 residues long. V dropped 7 bases and J dropped 4 bases, with 16 bases sitting between them.

The chain links TRBV12-3 or TRBV12-4 to TRBJ2-5; 7 nucleotides agree with TRBD1. The CDR3 runs 14 residues. The V and J ends lost 6 bases and 7 bases, in that order; junction bases with no gene match: 11. The CDR3 reads CASSLGRGLGTQYF. CDR3 bases: TGTGCCAGCAGCTTGGGAAGGGGGCTTGGGACCCAGTACTTC.

The CDR3 region is CASSQAGAVRNTEAFF. In DNA form, the CDR3 reads TGCGCCAGCAGCCAAGCGGGGGCAGTACGAAACACTGAAGCTTTCTTT. The chain combines TRBV4-1 with TRBJ1-1, with D tentatively TRBD1 (6 bases). This CDR3 is built from 16 residues. Trimming took 1 base from V and 2 from J, leaving 14 bases between them. CDR1 MGHRA and CDR2 YSYEKL come from the germline V gene.

The genes are TRBV20-1 and TRBJ2-5; no clear D gene. V dropped 4 bases and J dropped 5 bases, with 8 bases sitting between them. CDR1 and CDR2 from the germline V gene are DFQATT and SNEGSKA (reference sequence). This CDR3 has 11 amino acids. The DNA for the CDR3 is TGCAGTGCTAACCGGTGGGAGACCCAGTACTTC. Its protein product is CSANRWETQYF.

This clonotype was counted between two and nine times. V is TRBV2 and J is TRBJ2-7, with a possible D match to TRBD2 (5 bases). V lost 2 bases and J 2 bases, leaving 34 bases between the germline ends. Germline V lookup: CDR1 SNHLY, CDR2 FYNNEI. CDR3 size: 22 residues. The CDR3 loop is CASSEFSGVASNPYPFTYEQYF. The CDR3 coding sequence is TGTGCCAGCAGTGAATTTTCAGGAGTAGCGTCCAATCCCTATCCTTTCACCTACGAGCAGTACTTC.

The V gene is TRBV7-8, the J gene TRBJ2-1, with a possible D match to TRBD2 (6 bases). This CDR3 spans 16 amino acids. Germline V gene lookup returns CDR1 SGHVS and CDR2 FQNEAQ. V lost 3 bases, J lost 0 bases, and 12 bases lay in between. The CDR3 DNA follows: TGTGCCAGCAGCTTGTGGGAGGCGGTCTCCTACAATGAGCAGTTCTTC. This translates into CASSLWEAVSYNEQFF. The full variable domain, rest sourced from reference TRBV7-8 and TRBJ2-1, is GAGVSQSPRYKVAKRGQDVALRCDPISGHVSLFWYQQALGQGPEFLTYFQNEAQLDKSGLPSDRFFAERPEGSVSTLKIQRTQQEDSAVYLCASSLWEAVSYNEQFFGPGTRLTVL.

The sample holds a few counts of this clonotype. The genes are TRBV27 and TRBJ2-3; TRBD2 agrees at 7 bases. Trimming took 4 bases from V and 0 from J; bases not matched to a gene: 7. There are 16 residues in the CDR3. The germline gives CDR1 MNHEY, CDR2 SMNVEV (reference sequence). The CDR3 sequence is CASSSSAGRSTDTQYF. CDR3 coding DNA: TGTGCCAGCAGTTCCTCAGCGGGGCGAAGCACAGATACGCAGTATTTT.

The chain couples TRBV2 to TRBJ1-6, with D maybe TRBD1 (5 bases). The CDR3 loop spans 14 amino acids. Germline CDR1 and CDR2: SNHLY and FYNNEI. The germline V and J ends were trimmed by 5 bases and 9 bases, with 14 bases remaining between them. CDR3 bases: TGTGCCAGCAGTTGGAGTACAGGAGGTTCACCCCTCCACTTT. It codes for CASSWSTGGSPLHF. The entire variable domain, with the rest obtained from reference TRBV2 and TRBJ1-6, is as follows: EPEVTQTPSHQVTQMGQEVILRCVPISNHLYFYWYRQILGQKVEFLVSFYNNEISEKSEIFDDQFSVERPDGSNFTLKIRSTKLEDSAMYFCASSWSTGGSPLHFGNGTRLTVT.

A remark on this clonotype: A junction end diverges from the germline sequence, so it may reflect a read error. The gene calls are TRBV20-1 and TRBJ1-3; TRBD1 aligns across 7 bases. The CDR3 is 14 residues long. Germline V lookup: CDR1 DFQATT, CDR2 SNEGSKA (reference sequence). CDR3 residues: CSAVDRASGTTIYF. In DNA, the CDR3 is TGCAGTGCCGTCGACAGGGCCTCTGGAACCACCATATATTTT.

The chain is built from TRBV6-1 and TRBJ1-5; 7 bases fit TRBD1. CDR1 is MNHNS and CDR2 is SASEGT in the germline V gene. J gave up 2 bases and V 5 bases, and 3 bases lay outside the gene matches. This CDR3 comprises 14 residues. The CDR3 bases are TGTGCCAGCAGTATAGACAGGGGCAATCAGCCCCAGCATTTT. It specifies CASSIDRGNQPQHF.

In this sample, this clonotype turned up a few times. V is TRBV7-3 and J is TRBJ2-5; no clear D. The length of the CDR3 is 11 residues. Per the germline V gene, CDR1 is SGHTA and CDR2 is FQGTGA. Trimming took off 8 bases at V and 9 bases at J, with 13 bases between the two ends. Here the CDR3 reads CASRIVAAQYF. The CDR3 nucleotides are TGTGCCAGCCGAATAGTTGCGGCCCAGTACTTC.

This clonotype was found a few times. V and J are TRBV6-1 and TRBJ2-3; D call uncertain. Germline CDR1 is MNHNS and CDR2 is SASEGT. The CDR3 covers 14 residues. With 6 bases removed from V and 0 bases from J, the gap between germline ends came to 10 bases. CDR3 DNA sequence: TGTGCCAGCAGGAAGTGGACCAGCACAGATACGCAGTATTTT. Translation: CASRKWTSTDTQYF.

The chain employs TRBV27 and TRBJ2-7; 11 bases fit TRBD1. In germline, CDR1 is MNHEY, CDR2 SMNVEV (reference sequence). The CDR3 totals 16 residues. Trimming took 2 bases from V and 3 from J; bases not matched to a gene: 6. The CDR3 sequence is CASSLTAGTGGYEQYF. In DNA, the CDR3 is TGTGCCAGCAGTTTAACCGCCGGGACAGGGGGCTACGAGCAGTACTTC.

The rearrangement uses TRBV23-1 and TRBJ2-2; TRBD2 agrees at 11 bases. TRBV23-1 is an ORF, with its function uncertain. The CDR3 covers 16 residues. V was clipped by 0 bases and J by 5 bases; unmatched bases: 2. The CDR3 DNA reads as TGCGCCAGCAGTCAATCGGGGACTAGCGGTACCGGGGAGCTGTTTTTT. Protein product: CASSQSGTSGTGELFF.

The chain carries TRBV9 and TRBJ2-7; D is unresolved. Germline loops: CDR1 SGDLS, CDR2 YYNGEE. The CDR3 extends over 12 amino acids. The ends were cut back, 3 bases at V and 0 bases at J, with 4 bases in the middle. In DNA form, the CDR3 reads TGTGCCAGCAGCGGGGACTCCTACGAGCAGTACTTC. Protein: CASSGDSYEQYF.

V is TRBV18 and J is TRBJ2-7; 8 bases match TRBD1. With V trimmed by 4 bases and J by 2 bases, 7 bases remained unmatched. The CDR3 length is 15 residues. Germline-derived CDR1 and CDR2 are KGHSH and LQKENI. The CDR3, as DNA: TGTGCCAGCTCACTAAGACAGGGGCCTGCCTACGAGCAGTACTTC. It codes for CASSLRQGPAYEQYF.

This sequence joins TRBV11-2 and TRBJ2-1, with TRBD2 identical over 10 bases. The junction had 7 bases not matched to a gene; V was cut back by 1 base and J by 4 bases. The CDR3 runs 17 residues. The germline CDR1 and CDR2 sequences are SGHAT and FQNNGV. The CDR3, as DNA: TGTGCCAGCAGCTTAGCCCCTAGCGGGAGAGGATACAATGAGCAGTTCTTC. As protein: CASSLAPSGRGYNEQFF.

The J gene is TRBJ1-6, the V gene TRBV11-3; TRBD1 is a possible D gene (6 bases). CDR1 and CDR2 from the germline V gene are SGHNT and YENEEA. The length of the CDR3 is 16 residues. The ends were cut back, 2 bases at V and 4 bases at J, with 12 bases in the middle. In DNA, the CDR3 is TGTGCCAGCAGCTTAATTGGGGGGGCTTATAATTCACCCCTCCACTTT. Amino acids: CASSLIGGAYNSPLHF.

This clonotype was counted between two and nine times. V is TRBV6-5 and J is TRBJ1-1; D not certain. CDR1 is MNHEY and CDR2 is SVGAGI in the germline V gene. V lost 0 bases to trimming and J lost 4 bases, with 12 bases between them. The length of the CDR3 is 15 residues. This chain's CDR3 is CASSYSRAVSTEAFF. The CDR3 DNA reads TGTGCCAGCAGTTACTCGCGGGCGGTATCCACTGAAGCTTTCTTT.

This sequence joins TRBV6-4 and TRBJ2-1, with D hard to call. Germline V gene lookup returns CDR1 MRHNA and CDR2 SNTAGT. The V and J ends lost 10 bases and 1 base respectively, with 14 bases between them. This CDR3 is built from 14 residues. The CDR3 spells CAKTLPRSYNEQFF. The CDR3 region has the DNA TGTGCCAAGACACTACCTAGGTCCTACAATGAGCAGTTCTTC.

This clonotype is labeled as medium-sized. The V and J genes are TRBV14 and TRBJ1-1; no reliable D call. Trimming pared 0 bases from V and 0 bases from J, leaving 14 bases between. CDR1 is SGHDN and CDR2 is FVKESK in the germline V gene. The CDR3 length is 17 residues. The DNA for the CDR3 is TGTGCCAGCAGCCAAGAGATCGGTTCCCTGATGAACACTGAAGCTTTCTTT. Protein sequence: CASSQEIGSLMNTEAFF.

This clonotype was counted between two and nine times. The J gene is TRBJ1-6, the V gene TRBV5-5, with 7 bases fitting TRBD1. This CDR3 has 18 amino acids. Germline trimming cut 4 bases from V and 0 bases from J; bases unmatched to any gene: 10. The germline V gene has CDR1 SGHKS and CDR2 YYEKEE (reference sequence). This CDR3 is CASSGPDRVLSYNSPLHF. CDR3 nucleotide sequence: TGTGCCAGCAGCGGCCCAGACAGGGTCCTCTCCTATAATTCACCCCTCCACTTT.

J is TRBJ2-3 and V is TRBV7-9; 10 bases align to TRBD2. Per the germline V gene, CDR1 is SEHNR and CDR2 is FQNEAQ (reference sequence). J lost 5 bases, V lost 10 bases, and 12 bases had no gene match. The CDR3 covers 15 residues. CDR3 bases: TGTGCCACCGGAAGCGGGGGGGCTAGTGGAGATACGCAGTATTTT. This translates into CATGSGGASGDTQYF.

The chain is built from TRBV24-1 and TRBJ2-2; 9 nucleotides line up with TRBD2. In germline, CDR1 is KGHDR, CDR2 SFDVKD. This CDR3 is 15 amino acids long. The V gene end was trimmed by 4 bases and the J gene end by 6 bases; junction bases not matched to a gene: 5. This CDR3 is CATSEETSGSGELFF. The CDR3 nucleotides read TGTGCCACCAGTGAGGAGACTAGCGGTTCCGGGGAGCTGTTTTTT.

The V call is TRBV7-9, the J call TRBJ2-1; 8 nucleotides match TRBD2. Losses at the gene ends were 5 bases for V and 5 bases for J; bases not matched to a gene: 8. CDR1 SEHNR and CDR2 FQNEAQ come from the germline V gene (reference sequence). The CDR3 loop spans 15 amino acids. Here the CDR3 DNA reads TGTGCCAGCAGCCCCGGGACTAGGGGAAACAATGAGCAGTTCTTC. This encodes CASSPGTRGNNEQFF.

V gene TRBV6-1 combines with J gene TRBJ1-1, with 7 nucleotides matching TRBD1. The V segment lost 6 bases and the J segment 4 bases; nucleotides outside the gene matches: 8. Germline lookup yields CDR1 MNHNS and CDR2 SASEGT. The CDR3 is made up of 14 amino acids. The CDR3 DNA is TGTGCCAGCAGGGGAACAGGGGACTTCACTGAAGCTTTCTTT. Translated: CASRGTGDFTEAFF.

This chain links TRBV7-8 with TRBJ2-1; 15 bases fit TRBD2. V dropped 5 bases and J dropped 8; count of bases not matched to a gene: 7. From germline, CDR1 is SGHVS and CDR2 FQNEAQ. CDR3 size: 16 residues. The CDR3 DNA reads TGTGCCAGCAGCCTACTTTGGACTAGCGGGAGGGATGAGCAGTTCTTC. It yields the protein CASSLLWTSGRDEQFF.

The J gene is TRBJ1-2, the V gene TRBV6-1; D is uncertain. V was shortened by 11 bases and J by 2 bases, with 21 bases between the two germline ends. The germline gives CDR1 MNHNS, CDR2 SASEGT. The CDR3 totals 15 residues. CDR3: CAGETPGAKNYGYTF. In nucleotides, the CDR3 is TGTGCCGGTGAGACCCCGGGAGCAAAGAACTATGGCTACACCTTC.

This clonotype appeared a few times. The chain uses TRBV6-1 and TRBJ1-5, with D maybe TRBD1 (5 bases). V lost 5 bases and J 0 bases, leaving 14 bases between the germline ends. Germline values: CDR1 MNHNS, CDR2 SASEGT. This CDR3 region has 16 residues. CDR3 DNA: TGTGCCAGCAGTCTGGGGGACCCCCATAGCAATCAGCCCCAGCATTTT. Amino acid sequence: CASSLGDPHSNQPQHF.

This clonotype counts as medium-sized. The chain is built from TRBV7-2 and TRBJ1-5; D unresolved. The CDR3 runs to 13 residues. V was shortened by 5 bases and J by 3 bases, with 8 bases between the two germline ends. Germline V gene data show CDR1 as SGHTA and CDR2 as FQGNSA. CDR3 bases: TGTGCCAGCAGCCCCGATTACAATCAGCCCCAGCATTTT. Amino acids: CASSPDYNQPQHF.

The rearrangement links TRBV7-2 to TRBJ2-5; D unresolved. The germline V and J ends were trimmed by 4 bases and 4 bases, with 10 bases remaining between them. The CDR3 has 13 amino acids. Germline V lookup: CDR1 SGHTA, CDR2 FQGNSA. The CDR3 DNA sequence: TGTGCCAGCAGCTCCCCGGTTCTAGAGACCCAGTACTTC. Encoded protein: CASSSPVLETQYF.